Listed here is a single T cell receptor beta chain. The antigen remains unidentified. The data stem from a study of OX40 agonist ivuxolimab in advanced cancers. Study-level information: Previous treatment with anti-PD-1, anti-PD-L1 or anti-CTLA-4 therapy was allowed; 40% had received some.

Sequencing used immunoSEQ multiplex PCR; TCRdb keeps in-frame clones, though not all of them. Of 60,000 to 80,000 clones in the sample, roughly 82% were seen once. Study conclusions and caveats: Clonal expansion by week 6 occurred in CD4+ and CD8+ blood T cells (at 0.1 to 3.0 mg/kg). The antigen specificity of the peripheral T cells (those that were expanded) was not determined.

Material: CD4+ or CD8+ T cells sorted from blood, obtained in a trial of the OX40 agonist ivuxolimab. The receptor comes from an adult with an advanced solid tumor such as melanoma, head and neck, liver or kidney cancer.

This chain's CDR3 is CASSTRDRGRRRETQYF. CDR3 nucleotide sequence: TGTGCCAGCAGCACCCGGGACAGGGGGCGCCGAAGAGAGACCCAGTACTTC. The V call is TRBV7-2, the J call TRBJ2-5; 12 positions match TRBD1. The junction had 11 bases not matched to a gene; V was cut back by 5 bases and J by 4 bases. The germline V gene has CDR1 SGHTA and CDR2 FQGNSA. The CDR3 spans 17 residues.